The 14 T cell receptor beta chains presented below share a single source sample, sequenced in a study of blood T cells in healthy people across ages. A second 7 to 11 cycle PCR used barcoded and J-beta primers. TCRdb reprocessed the 5' RACE reads with MiXCR, giving one entry per CDR3 protein. The repertoire includes roughly 1 million distinct CDR3 sequences, under 30% of them detected once, and less than 0.85% sits in the top ten. These data were likewise used in another study, on T cells of mothers and their children.

Sequenced material: blood. All receptors derive from a girl aged 2-9 years in good health.

This clonotype was detected only a few times. The chain uses TRBV5-1 and TRBJ2-1; the match to TRBD1 covers 8 bases. This CDR3 has 14 amino acids. The ends lost 2 bases at V and 6 bases at J; junction bases unmatched: 4. Germline values: CDR1 SGHRS, CDR2 YFSETQ. The chain's CDR3 is CASSFGQGLNEQFF. In DNA form, the CDR3 reads TGCGCCAGCAGCTTCGGACAGGGCCTCAATGAGCAGTTCTTC. The full variable domain, its missing parts supplied by reference TRBV5-1 and TRBJ2-1, is KAGVTQTPRYLIKTRGQQVTLSCSPISGHRSVSWYQQTPGQGLQFLFEYFSETQRNKGNFPGRFSGRQFSNSRSEMNVSTLELGDSALYLCASSFGQGLNEQFFGPGTRLTVL.

J is TRBJ2-4 and V is TRBV29-1; 7 nucleotides align to TRBD1. CDR1 SQVTM and CDR2 ANQGSEA come from the germline V gene. V lost 3 bases, J lost 8 bases, and 7 bases stayed unmatched. The CDR3 totals 13 residues. DNA for the CDR3: TGCAGCGTTGATGAAGGGGGCGGAGACATTCAGTACTTC. This translates into CSVDEGGGDIQYF.

This rearrangement joins TRBV12-3 or TRBV12-4 to TRBJ2-2; tentative D call: TRBD1 (6 bases). The V end was cut by 6 bases, the J end by 3 bases, with 8 bases between. There are 13 residues in the CDR3. Here the CDR3 reads CASRGQYTGELFF. CDR3 DNA: TGTGCCAGCAGAGGACAGTACACCGGGGAGCTGTTTTTT.

This clonotype was seen a handful of times. One end of the junction varies from germline; a read error may be responsible. The chain has TRBV7-2 and TRBJ2-7, with D perhaps given as TRBD1 or TRBD2 (5 bases each). Germline loops: CDR1 SGHTA, CDR2 FQGNSA. CDR3 length: 13 residues. CDR3 residues: CASSRDRYYVQYF. CDR3 DNA: TGTGCCAGCAGCCGGGACCGCTACTACGTGCAGTACTTC.

The chain employs TRBV20-1 and TRBJ2-2; D call uncertain. Germline lookup yields CDR1 DFQATT and CDR2 SNEGSKA (reference sequence). The CDR3 runs 12 residues. Trimming removed 3 bases from V and 8 bases from J, with 10 bases in between. The CDR3 DNA is TGCAGTGCTAGTCCCCTTAGAGGGGAGCTGTTTTTT. Residues: CSASPLRGELFF.

J is TRBJ2-5 and V is TRBV20-1; 7 bases are shared with TRBD1. The J segment lost 5 bases and the V segment lost 1 base, leaving 7 bases of the junction unmatched. The CDR3 covers 14 residues. CDR1 is DFQATT, CDR2 SNEGSKA, per germline (reference sequence). Here the CDR3 reads CSARVLGGDETQYF. Here the CDR3 DNA reads TGCAGTGCTAGAGTTTTAGGGGGCGATGAGACCCAGTACTTC.

J is TRBJ1-6 and V is TRBV4-1, with D uncertain. This CDR3 has 16 amino acids. Germline CDR1 MGHRA, CDR2 YSYEKL. Trimming removed 0 bases from V and 7 bases from J, with 13 bases in between. The CDR3 sequence: CASSQEPSTENSPLHF. As DNA, the CDR3 is TGCGCCAGCAGCCAAGAACCCTCGACGGAAAATTCACCCCTCCACTTT.

The chain links TRBV5-6 to TRBJ2-5, with 7 bases lining up with TRBD2. The J segment lost 5 bases and the V segment lost 0 bases, leaving 7 bases of the junction unmatched. This CDR3 is built from 15 residues. Per the germline V gene, CDR1 is SGHDT and CDR2 is YYEEEE. CDR3 in DNA: TGTGCCAGCAGCTTGGGAATCGGGGGGTCGGAGACCCAGTACTTC. Protein sequence: CASSLGIGGSETQYF.

This clonotype showed up just a few times. V usage is TRBV4-1 and J usage is TRBJ2-3; 8 bases agree with TRBD1. Germline V gives CDR1 MGHRA, CDR2 YSYEKL. This CDR3 spans 16 amino acids. Trimming took 2 bases from V and 2 from J; bases not matched to a gene: 6. Written as DNA, the CDR3 is TGCGCCAGCAGCCAACAGGGGGCCCGTTACACAGATACGCAGTATTTT. This sequence encodes CASSQQGARYTDTQYF.

The genes are TRBV7-2 and TRBJ2-7; the D gene is possibly TRBD1 (6 bases). V lost 1 base, J lost 5 bases, and 15 bases lay in between. The CDR3 totals 15 residues. Germline CDR1 SGHTA, CDR2 FQGNSA. CDR3 DNA: TGTGCCAGCAGCTTAGTAAGGGCAGGGGCGGACGAGCAGTACTTC. It translates to CASSLVRAGADEQYF.

A word on this clonotype: An end of the junction does not agree with germline; a read error may underlie this. The rearrangement joins TRBV20-1 to TRBJ2-5; D gene ambiguous. The assigned J gene may be wrong: the sequence end matches TRBJ2-7 better. CDR1 is DFQATT and CDR2 is SNEGSKA in the germline V gene (reference sequence). There are 13 residues in the CDR3. The CDR3 region is CSASDETFYEQYF. Here the CDR3 DNA reads TGCAGCGCTAGTGACGAGACCTTCTACGAGCAGTACTTC.

The chain is built from TRBV7-2 and TRBJ2-7; 9 bases are a match to TRBD2. The germline V gene encodes CDR1 SGHTA and CDR2 FQGNSA. J lost 0 bases, V lost 2 bases, and 5 bases had no gene match. This CDR3 region has 16 residues. CDR3: CASSLFGTSISYEQYF. The CDR3 DNA reads TGTGCCAGCAGCTTATTTGGGACTAGCATCTCCTACGAGCAGTACTTC. The entire variable domain, with the rest obtained from reference TRBV7-2 and TRBJ2-7, is as follows: GAGVSQSPSNKVTEKGKDVELRCDPISGHTALYWYRQSLGQGLEFLIYFQGNSAPDKSGLPSDRFSAERTGGSVSTLTIQRTQQEDSAVYLCASSLFGTSISYEQYFGPGTRLTVT.

V and J are TRBV27 and TRBJ1-6, with D hard to call. In germline, CDR1 is MNHEY, CDR2 SMNVEV (reference sequence). The CDR3 covers 13 residues. V was shortened by 11 bases and J by 10 bases, with 18 bases between the two germline ends. CDR3 sequence: CAVSRGVESPLHF. Here the CDR3 DNA reads TGTGCCGTTTCCCGCGGGGTGGAATCACCCCTCCACTTT.

The V call is TRBV5-1, the J call TRBJ2-1, with 8 bases aligning to TRBD2. The CDR3 sequence is 17 residues long. The V gene's germline CDR1 is SGHRS and CDR2 YFSETQ. J was trimmed by 1 base and V by 4 bases; bases with no gene match: 10. This CDR3 reads CASSRNLAGVSYNEQFF. The CDR3 nucleotides read TGCGCCAGCAGCCGGAACCTAGCGGGCGTTTCCTACAATGAGCAGTTCTTC.